Listed here are 17 T cell receptor beta chains from one sample, sequenced in a study of blood T cell repertoires in COVID-19. Here immunoSEQ multiplex PCR was the method, and the copy in TCRdb shows in-frame clones only, minus some. The data contain under 300,000 clones, about 80% of them singletons. Sequencing used PBMCs or T cells enriched from blood (not recorded which). The receptor set was obtained from a man aged 40-55 years who had recovered from COVID-19.

J is TRBJ2-3 and V is TRBV3-1 (or the pseudogene TRBV3-2), with 14 bases lining up with TRBD2. The germline CDR1 and CDR2 sequences are LGHDT and YNNKEL (reference sequence). CDR3 length: 17 residues. Unmatched junction bases numbered 7, after V lost 0 bases and J lost 8 bases. The DNA of the CDR3 is TGTGCCAGCAGCCAAGACGGACTAGCGGGGGGCAGAGGTACGCAGTATTTT. It encodes CASSQDGLAGGRGTQYF.

This chain links TRBV11-2 with TRBJ2-5; D is ambiguous. The V gene lost 0 bases and the J gene lost 5 bases, with 7 bases spanning the gap. Germline V gives CDR1 SGHAT, CDR2 FQNNGV. The CDR3 has 13 residues. The chain's CDR3 is CASSLEFRETQYF. CDR3 coding DNA: TGTGCCAGCAGCTTAGAATTCAGGGAGACCCAGTACTTC.

The chain combines TRBV5-8 with TRBJ1-6; D is ambiguous. The CDR3 extends over 14 amino acids. Between the trimmed V and J ends, which lost 8 bases and 9 bases, there was a span of 18 bases. Germline CDR1 is SGHTS and CDR2 is YDEGEE. CDR3: CASDKGEGGSPLHF. CDR3 coding DNA: TGTGCCAGTGACAAAGGAGAGGGAGGTTCACCCCTCCACTTT. Full variable domain (missing parts from reference TRBV5-8 and TRBJ1-6): EAGVTQSPTHLIKTRGQQATLRCSPISGHTSVYWYQQALGLGLQFLLWYDEGEERNRGNFPPRFSGRQFPNYSSELNVNALELEDSALYLCASDKGEGGSPLHFGNGTRLTVT.

The rearrangement uses TRBV19 and TRBJ1-5; TRBD1 might be the D (6 bases). The CDR3 is 15 amino acids. Germline V gives CDR1 LNHDA, CDR2 SQIVND (reference sequence). Trimming removed 2 bases at V and 3 bases at J, with 11 bases between. The CDR3 spells CASSISGAVNQPQHF. In nucleotides, the CDR3 is TGTGCCAGTAGTATATCAGGGGCGGTCAATCAGCCCCAGCATTTT.

The V call is TRBV3-1 (or the pseudogene TRBV3-2), the J call TRBJ1-1, with D tentatively TRBD1 (6 bases). The CDR3 contains 13 residues. V was shortened by 3 bases and J by 6 bases, with 11 bases between the two germline ends. Germline loops: CDR1 LGHDT, CDR2 YNNKEL (reference sequence). The CDR3 reads CASSHNQGPEAFF. The CDR3 DNA reads TGTGCCAGCAGCCACAACCAGGGGCCTGAAGCTTTCTTT.

The J gene is TRBJ1-2, the V gene TRBV7-2; D is perhaps TRBD1 (5 bases). The V gene's germline CDR1 is SGHTA and CDR2 FQGNSA. Trimming removed 5 bases from V and 8 bases from J, with 18 bases in between. The CDR3 totals 14 residues. CDR3 region: CASSRGGTERGYTF. Here the CDR3 DNA reads TGTGCCAGCAGCCGGGGAGGGACCGAGAGGGGCTACACCTTC.

The chain recombines TRBV2 with TRBJ1-5, with TRBD1 matching over 9 bases. The CDR3 is 14 residues long. Losses at the gene ends were 8 bases for V and 7 bases for J; bases not matched to a gene: 9. The germline V gene has CDR1 SNHLY and CDR2 FYNNEI. The CDR3 spells CASWRTGVGQPQHF. The CDR3 bases are TGTGCCAGCTGGAGGACAGGGGTAGGACAGCCCCAGCATTTT.

V usage is TRBV4-1 and J usage is TRBJ1-2, with D hard to call. The V end was cut by 0 bases, the J end by 5 bases, with 10 bases between. The CDR3 covers 14 residues. Germline V gene lookup returns CDR1 MGHRA and CDR2 YSYEKL. The CDR3 is CASSQDNRVYGYTF. CDR3 DNA: TGCGCCAGCAGCCAAGATAACCGGGTATATGGCTACACCTTC.

This clone came up once. The gene calls are TRBV9 and TRBJ2-7, with D perhaps TRBD2 (6 bases). Germline CDR1 and CDR2: SGDLS and YYNGEE. This CDR3 spans 14 amino acids. Trimming removed 3 bases at V and 4 bases at J, with 14 bases between. Here the CDR3 reads CASSGGDWSYEQYF. CDR3 sequence (DNA): TGTGCCAGCAGCGGGGGGGACTGGTCTTACGAGCAGTACTTC.

Turning to this clone: The limits of the CDR3 on the DNA are not certain, so only TCRdb's listed CDR3 is given. The chain recombines TRBV20-1 with TRBJ2-1; no check of the table's D call, TRBD1, against the DNA was made. From its first to its last residue, the CDR3 has 16 amino acids. Germline CDR1 and CDR2: DFQATT and SNEGSKA (reference sequence). The CDR3 loop is CSASFWRGGSGNEQFF.

The chain is built from TRBV10-2 and TRBJ1-5; TRBD1 might be the D (6 bases). The CDR3 totals 17 residues. Trimming removed 2 bases from V and 2 bases from J, with 16 bases in between. CDR1 is WSHSY, CDR2 SAAADI, per germline. This CDR3 reads CASSEGAGGAGNQPQHF. For the CDR3, the DNA is TGCGCCAGCAGTGAGGGGGCGGGGGGCGCGGGCAATCAGCCCCAGCATTTT.

The table lists this clone with a count of one. The J gene is TRBJ1-5, the V gene TRBV9; D remains unclear. The CDR3 is made up of 15 amino acids. Germline CDR1 reads SGDLS; CDR2 reads YYNGEE. V dropped 1 base and J dropped 0 bases, with 8 bases sitting between them. The CDR3 sequence: CASSVYSDSNQPQHF. The CDR3 DNA sequence: TGTGCCAGCAGCGTATATAGTGATAGCAATCAGCCCCAGCATTTT. Together with reference TRBV9 and TRBJ1-5, the CDR3 gives the full variable domain: DSGVTQTPKHLITATGQRVTLRCSPRSGDLSVYWYQQSLDQGLQFLIQYYNGEERAKGNILERFSAQQFPDLHSELNLSSLELGDSALYFCASSVYSDSNQPQHFGDGTRLSIL.

V is TRBV5-4 and J is TRBJ2-5; D is possibly TRBD1 (5 bases). Per germline, CDR1 SGHNT and CDR2 YYREEE (reference sequence). Trimming took 4 bases from V and 4 from J, leaving 14 bases between them. The CDR3 loop spans 14 amino acids. The CDR3 sequence: CASSPHGHLETQYF. CDR3 DNA sequence: TGTGCCAGCAGCCCACATGGACACTTAGAGACCCAGTACTTC.

A few counts support this clone. The rearrangement links TRBV2 to TRBJ2-7; 7 bases line up with TRBD1. J lost 0 bases, V lost 7 bases, and 6 bases had no gene match. Germline V gene sequence: CDR1 SNHLY, CDR2 FYNNEI. The CDR3 is 14 amino acids. The CDR3: CASKDRPSSYEQYF. CDR3 nucleotide sequence: TGTGCCAGCAAGGACAGGCCGAGCTCCTACGAGCAGTACTTC. Complete variable domain (other parts from reference TRBV2 and TRBJ2-7): EPEVTQTPSHQVTQMGQEVILRCVPISNHLYFYWYRQILGQKVEFLVSFYNNEISEKSEIFDDQFSVERPDGSNFTLKIRSTKLEDSAMYFCASKDRPSSYEQYFGPGTRLTVT.

This clone has ten or more counts. The gene calls are TRBV7-9 and TRBJ2-7; 8 positions agree with TRBD2. The trim removed 5 bases at V and 4 bases at J, leaving 4 bases unmatched. Germline assignment: CDR1 SEHNR and CDR2 FQNEAQ (reference sequence). There are 13 residues in the CDR3. The CDR3 nucleotides are TGTGCCAGCAGCAAGCGGGAGATGTACGAGCAGTACTTC. Amino acids: CASSKREMYEQYF.

The chain employs TRBV5-6 and TRBJ1-1, with D possibly matching TRBD1 (6 bases). The V and J ends lost 7 bases and 0 bases respectively, with 7 bases between them. The germline V gene has CDR1 SGHDT and CDR2 YYEEEE. The CDR3 runs to 12 residues. The CDR3 is CASGQMNTEAFF. The DNA of the CDR3 is TGTGCCAGCGGACAGATGAACACTGAAGCTTTCTTT.

The rearrangement uses TRBV5-5 and TRBJ1-4, with 10 bases identical to TRBD1. The ends lost 3 bases at V and 10 bases at J; junction bases unmatched: 9. Germline-derived CDR1 and CDR2 are SGHKS and YYEKEE (reference sequence). The CDR3 consists of 15 residues. CDR3 region: CASSWVGQGPAKLFF. The CDR3 bases are TGTGCCAGCAGCTGGGTGGGACAGGGGCCGGCAAAACTGTTTTTT.